This T cell receptor beta chain was identified during a study of blood T cells in healthy people across ages. From germline, CDR1 is ENHRY and CDR2 SYGVKD. This CDR3 is built from 15 residues. Trimming stripped 2 bases from V and 5 bases from J, with 15 bases between. The draw of peripheral blood yielded ten milliliters from each donor. This clonotype showed up just a few times. Its antigen is still unknown. Whole-study results and caveats: With donor CMV status unknown, expanded clonotype changes were possibly confounded. It was not possible, with unsorted PBMCs, to conclusively compare naive and antigen-experienced cells.

Combining a sample-barcoded 5' primer with a J-beta primer mix, a second PCR ran for 7 to 11 cycles. MiXCR, applied by TCRdb to the 5' RACE reads, yields one record per CDR3 protein. The data show some 750,000 distinct CDR3 sequences, 22% seen once. Material for sequencing was blood. This receptor was obtained from a man between 65 and 85 years old in good health. The J gene is TRBJ2-5, the V gene TRBV10-3, with D possibly matching TRBD2 (5 bases). DNA of the CDR3: TGTGCCATCAGTGAGGTTGAGAGGGCTTGGGAGACCCAGTACTTC. It specifies CAISEVERAWETQYF.